This T cell receptor (beta chain) was identified during a study of human T cells and chemical hapten exposure. Across the whole study: Scalp application of diphenylcyclopropenone was performed weekly in patients across the entire roughly 23-week study.

Time point denoted: patch test 1, 2 weeks after DPC sensitization. As to treatment: therapeutic diphenylcyclopropenone sensitization with weekly scalp DPC. TCRdb called the RACE reads again in MiXCR, with one record for every CDR3 protein. In the table there are 180,000 or so distinct CDR3 sequences, approximately 15% of which are singletons. Study-wide points: DPC sensitization did not alter TCRs above 1 in 1000 frequency.

This clonotype was observed a few times. Its antigen remains unknown. CDR1 is SGHNT and CDR2 is YYREEE in the germline V gene (reference sequence). V lost 2 bases, J lost 3 bases, and 11 bases lay in between. CDR3 size: 14 residues. The receptor comes from a woman aged 25 to 39 with alopecia areata. Some clones in this sample may be carry-over from other donors' samples. The source material was whole blood, sampled in connection with sensitization to the hapten diphenylcyclopropenone (DPC). The rearrangement joins TRBV5-4 to TRBJ2-5; D uncertain. CDR3 nucleotides: TGTGCCAGCAGCTTTGAGTTGTTCGAAGAGACCCAGTACTTC. Its protein is CASSFELFEETQYF.